This entry features one TCR beta chain sequence. Its antigen is currently not known. No much larger clonotype is one base removed from it; base qualities were not supplied. The data belong to a study of OX40 agonist ivuxolimab in advanced cancers. The study in broad terms: Ivuxolimab was a fully human IgG2 agonistic monoclonal antibody targeting the costimulatory receptor OX40 (CD134). Intravenous ivuxolimab was administered to patients every 2 weeks at six dose levels: 0.01, 0.1, 0.3, 1.5, 3 and 10 mg/kg. Among the 52 dose-escalation patients, about 19 had hepatocellular carcinoma, 15 or so melanoma, 9 renal cell carcinoma and 9 head and neck cancer. A male proportion of roughly 80% and a mean age of approximately 55 years, ranging from 23 to 79, were recorded for the dose-escalation cohort. Patients were allowed to have had prior anti-PD-1, anti-PD-L1 or anti-CTLA-4 therapy, and more than 30% of the dose-escalation patients had previously received checkpoint inhibitors. Partial responses were achieved by three dose-escalation patients, of whom one had hepatocellular carcinoma and two had cutaneous melanoma. Peripheral TCRbeta sequencing was intended to test whether TCR sequence diversity was altered and clonal T-cell expansion was caused by ivuxolimab. The monotherapy dose-escalation portion (N of about 47 patients) of the phase I ivuxolimab trial is reported in the paper.

For CDR1 and CDR2, the germline V gene (reference sequence) lists LNHDA and SQIVND. There are 14 amino acids in the CDR3, from cysteine to phenylalanine inclusive. Only the CDR3 DNA stays, 42 bases, in frame from base 1. The V and J ends are trimmed by 5 bases and 5 bases, leaving 14 bases between them. Paper-wide results and their limitations: At doses of 0.1 to 3.0 mg/kg, clonal expansion of both CD4+ and CD8+ blood T cells was observed from baseline to week 6. In the 0.1-3.0 mg/kg groups, partial responders were among the patients with the lowest normalized peripheral clonal expansion, particularly in CD8+ T cells. The antigen specificity of the peripheral T cells that underwent clonal expansion was not determined. After ivuxolimab, CD8+ T cells had more expanded clones than CD4+ T cells on average. Low levels of normalized T-cell clonal expansion were also seen in some patients who did not respond.

To sequence the TCRbeta CDR3 region, genomic DNA was isolated from the sorted cells. The immunoSEQ Assay was used to sequence the TCRbeta CDR3 regions. The clones in this table, taken by TCRdb from immuneACCESS, are in-frame only. Not every clone is retained; where verified, under half of the shortfall comes from an unresolved V gene, and the cause of the rest is unknown. For this sample the table gives approximately 94,000 clones, of which around 84% were detected only once. The biggest ten clones account for more than 0.95% of the sample. Patients with a history of autoimmune disease or receiving systemic immunosuppression were excluded from the trial. In every dose cohort, peripheral blood was drawn for TCR sequencing at baseline, cycle 4 day 1, and cycle 7 day 1. Samples were obtained from an open-label, multicenter, first-in-human phase I dose-escalation trial of ivuxolimab. Adults with locally advanced or metastatic head and neck squamous cell, hepatocellular, melanoma or renal cell carcinoma were enrolled in the trial. Before TCR sequencing, CD4+ T cells and CD8+ T cells from peripheral blood were sorted into separate populations.

The input for sequencing was CD4+ or CD8+ T cells sorted from blood, taken in a trial of the OX40 agonist ivuxolimab. The sequence joins TRBV19 to TRBJ2-3; a weak D assignment points to TRBD2 (7 bases agree). This TCR came from an adult with an advanced solid tumor such as melanoma, head and neck, liver or kidney cancer. The CDR3 is CASSSGGGKDTQYF. DNA sequence: TGTGCCAGTAGTTCTGGCGGGGGCAAAGATACGCAGTATTTT.